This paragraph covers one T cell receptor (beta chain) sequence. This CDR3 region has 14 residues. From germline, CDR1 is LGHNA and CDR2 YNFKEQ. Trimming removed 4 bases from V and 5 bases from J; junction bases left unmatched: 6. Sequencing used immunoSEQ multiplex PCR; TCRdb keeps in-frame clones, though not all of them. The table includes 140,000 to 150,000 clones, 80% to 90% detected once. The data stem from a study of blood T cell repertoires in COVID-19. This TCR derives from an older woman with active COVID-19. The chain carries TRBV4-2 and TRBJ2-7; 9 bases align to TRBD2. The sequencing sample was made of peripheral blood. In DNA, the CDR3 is TGTGCCAGCAGCCCTCTAGCGGGACTCGACGAGCAGTACTTC. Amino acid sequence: CASSPLAGLDEQYF.